This is a list of T cell receptor beta chains from one sample in a study of cytomegalovirus exposure and HLA in healthy donors. Clones were read by immunoSEQ multiplex PCR, and TCRdb kept only the in-frame ones, dropping some. Of under 200,000 clones listed, roughly 80% are singletons. The specimen was PBMCs. The receptors derive from a male donor in good health and CMV-seropositive. Both conserved end residues are part of each CDR3. Fields, in order: D gene, J gene, V gene, clone size, CDR3 DNA, CDR3 protein. The D gene is left open where the match is weak. The size of a clone is reported for some rows only, either as once, few or many, or as a class for expanded clones.

>-|TRBJ1-1|TRBV5-1|-
TGCGCCAGCAGCTTGGGTCTAGTGGGTGGCACTGAAGCTTTCTTT
CASSLGLVGGTEAFF
>-|TRBJ2-1|TRBV11-2|few
TGTGCCAGCAGCCCTGAAGGGGCGGAGAGCTCCTACAATGAGCAGTTCTTC
CASSPEGAESSYNEQFF
>-|TRBJ2-7|TRBV11-1|-
TGTGCCAGCAGCTTGGGCACAACCTACGAGCAGTACTTC
CASSLGTTYEQYF
>-|TRBJ1-1|TRBV18|-
TGTGCCAGCTCACCACGACAAAATACTGAAGCTTTCTTT
CASSPRQNTEAFF
>TRBD1|TRBJ1-2|TRBV7-6|-
TGTGCCAGCAGCCGTGCTAACCCGGGACAGGGGCCGCATCCGCCTTATGGCTACACCTTC
CASSRANPGQGPHPPYGYTF
>TRBD1|TRBJ1-1|TRBV7-9|-
TGTTCCAGCAGCTCCCCCCCCGGGACAGGGGACACTGAAGCTTTCTTT
CSSSSPPGTGDTEAFF
>TRBD2|TRBJ2-7|TRBV7-9|-
TGTGCCAGCAGCTTAGGCCCGGGACTAGGTACCTACGAGCAGTACTTC
CASSLGPGLGTYEQYF
>-|TRBJ1-5|TRBV15|-
TGTGCCACCAGCAGAGTCGGCAATAACCGGGGCAATCAGCCCCAGCATTTT
CATSRVGNNRGNQPQHF
>-|TRBJ1-1|TRBV27|once
TGTGCCAGCAGTTCCGACTGGGGGGGCACTGAAGCTTTCTTT
CASSSDWGGTEAFF
>TRBD2|TRBJ2-1|TRBV6-1|-
TGTGCCAGCAGTGAAGCGGCTAGCGGACCTTACAATGAGCAGTTCTTC
CASSEAASGPYNEQFF
>-|TRBJ2-7|TRBV5-6|-
TGTGCCAGCAGCTTGTTAGGGGGAGGGGGTGAGTTCGAGCAGTACTTC
CASSLLGGGGEFEQYF
>TRBD1|TRBJ1-1|TRBV5-1|-
TGCGCCAGCAGCTATGGACAGGGAAAAGGGACTGAAGCTTTCTTT
CASSYGQGKGTEAFF
>-|TRBJ1-2|TRBV5-6|-
TGTGCCAGCAGCTTGGGCCCCGGCGAGGGCCGCTACACCTTC
CASSLGPGEGRYTF
>-|TRBJ1-4|TRBV25-1|-
TGTGCCAGCAGAAGCGGACCCAAACTGTTTTTT
CASRSGPKLFF
>-|TRBJ2-1|TRBV5-1|-
TGCGCCAGCAGCTTGGCTCCAGAGGGCTCCTACAATGAGCAGTTCTTC
CASSLAPEGSYNEQFF
>TRBD2|TRBJ2-3|TRBV5-1|-
TGCGCCAGCAGCATTGGCCCCCTAGCGGGTACAGATACGCAGTATTTT
CASSIGPLAGTDTQYF
>TRBD2|TRBJ2-7|TRBV7-2|once
TGTGCCAGCAGCTCCAAGCGGGGGGGAGGAGACGAGCAGTACTTC
CASSSKRGGGDEQYF
>-|TRBJ2-7|TRBV19|-
TGTGCCAGTAGTACAGGGACTGATGCCTACGAGCAGTACTTC
CASSTGTDAYEQYF
>-|TRBJ2-6|TRBV19|-
TGTGCCAGTAGTTCCGCGAGGAGCTCTGGGGCCAACGTCCTGACTTTC
CASSSARSSGANVLTF
>-|TRBJ1-2|TRBV5-4|-
TGTGCCAGCACCTTCAGGGACTATGGCTACACCTTC
CASTFRDYGYTF
>TRBD1|TRBJ1-4|TRBV6-1|-
TGTGCCAGCAGTGATTCCCCGGGACAGTTAAATGAAAAACTGTTTTTT
CASSDSPGQLNEKLFF
>TRBD1|TRBJ2-7|TRBV19|few
TGTGCCACCTTAGGACAGGGGCGCGACGAGCAGTACTTC
CATLGQGRDEQYF
>TRBD2|TRBJ2-3|TRBV7-6|-
TGTGCCAGCAGCCCCAGGCGCGGACTAGCGGGAGGCACAGATACGCAGTATTTT
CASSPRRGLAGGTDTQYF
>TRBD1|TRBJ2-7|TRBV19|-
TGTGCCAGTAGTAGGGACAGGGGCTCCTACGAGCAGTACTTC
CASSRDRGSYEQYF
>-|TRBJ1-5|TRBV4-3|-
TGCGCCAGCAGCCAAGACAGCGGGAATCAGCCCCAGCATTTT
CASSQDSGNQPQHF
>-|TRBJ2-7|TRBV7-2|-
TGTGCCAGCAGCTTAGCGGGCCCATCCTACGAGCAGTACTTC
CASSLAGPSYEQYF
>TRBD1|TRBJ1-1|TRBV5-6|few
TGTGCCAGCAGCCCGGGGACAGGGGGCGCGAGAGCTTTCTTT
CASSPGTGGARAFF
>-|TRBJ1-4|TRBV19|-
TGTGCCAGTAGTATAACAGGGTTGTGGAGTGAAAAACTGTTTTTT
CASSITGLWSEKLFF
>-|TRBJ1-1|TRBV13|-
TGTGCCAGCAGCCCCTCCTCGGGTATCACTGAAGCTTTCTTT
CASSPSSGITEAFF
>TRBD2|TRBJ2-7|TRBV27|-
TGTGCCAGCAGTTTTACTGTTGCTAGCGGTTCCTACGAGCAGTACTTC
CASSFTVASGSYEQYF
>-|TRBJ2-3|TRBV7-8|-
TGTGCCAGCAGCCGAGCGGGCCAGGATACGCAGTATTTT
CASSRAGQDTQYF
>TRBD1|TRBJ1-2|TRBV18|few
TGTGCCAGCTCACCCCTGGGACAGGGGAGCGATGGCTACACCTTC
CASSPLGQGSDGYTF
>TRBD2|TRBJ2-7|TRBV7-2|-
TGTGCCAGCAGCCGACTAGCGGGGGGACCCCACGAGCAGTACTTC
CASSRLAGGPHEQYF
>TRBD1|TRBJ1-1|TRBV7-2|-
TGTGCCAGCAGCCCGCAGATCTCGGGACAGATGAACACTGAAGCTTTCTTT
CASSPQISGQMNTEAFF
>TRBD2|TRBJ2-5|TRBV6-6|-
TGTGCCAGCAGCGGACTAGCGGGAGGAGGAATGGAGACCCAGTACTTC
CASSGLAGGGMETQYF
>-|TRBJ2-1|TRBV4-3|-
TGCGCCAGCAGCCAGGCAGCTCCGGGATCCCCACCGGACTCCTACAATGAGCAGTTCTTC
CASSQAAPGSPPDSYNEQFF
>TRBD1|TRBJ1-3|TRBV10-3|-
TGTGCCATCAGTGAGGCAGGGGGACGGCTATCTGGAAACACCATATATTTT
CAISEAGGRLSGNTIYF
>-|TRBJ2-2|TRBV12-5|-
TGTGCTAGTGTAGCGGCCACCGGGGAGCTGTTTTTT
CASVAATGELFF
>TRBD1|TRBJ2-7|TRBV27|-
TGTGCCAGCAGTCCTCTTGGGGCAGGGGGTCCCTACGAGCAGTACTTC
CASSPLGAGGPYEQYF
>TRBD1|TRBJ2-1|TRBV4-3|-
TGCGCCAGCAGCCAAGGGCGACAGGGGAACAATGAGCAGTTCTTC
CASSQGRQGNNEQFF
>-|TRBJ2-5|TRBV11-3|-
TGTGCCAGCAGCTTATTTCCGTCCGCCGAGGCCCAGTACTTC
CASSLFPSAEAQYF
>-|TRBJ1-2|TRBV19|-
TGTGCCAGTATAGGAGCCGGCAGCTACACCTTC
CASIGAGSYTF
>TRBD1|TRBJ1-2|TRBV9|-
TGTGCCAGCAGTGCTGGACAGGTCTATGGCTACACCTTC
CASSAGQVYGYTF
>TRBD2|TRBJ2-5|TRBV5-1|-
TGCGCCAGCAGCCTACGACTAGCGGGGGAGACCCAGTACTTC
CASSLRLAGETQYF
>TRBD1|TRBJ1-2|TRBV28|-
TGTGCCAGTCACAGGGGGTATGGCTACACCTTC
CASHRGYGYTF